This is a list of T cell receptor beta chains from one sample in a study of blood T cells in healthy people across ages. TCRdb reprocessed the 5' RACE reads via MiXCR and lists one record per CDR3 protein. This sample has roughly 800,000 distinct CDR3 sequences, with roughly 34% found just once. Sequenced material: blood. The source of these receptors is a man aged 18 to 29 in good health. Each CDR3 is given with its conserved first and last residue. Each record gives: clone size, J gene, D gene, CDR3 length, V gene, CDR3 protein, CDR3 DNA. The D gene is left open where the match is weak. Not all rows give a size; the values are once, few, many and, for expanded clones, a class.

>-|TRBJ2-7|-|15|TRBV4-2
CASSQDNGGAYEQYF
TGTGCCAGCAGCCAAGATAACGGCGGCGCCTACGAGCAGTACTTC
>many|TRBJ2-3|TRBD2|15|TRBV6-4
CASSEASGRTDTQYF
TGTGCCAGCAGTGAGGCTAGCGGGCGCACAGATACGCAGTATTTT
>-|TRBJ1-1|TRBD1|16|TRBV4-3
CASSQDRDRENTEAFF
TGCGCCAGCAGCCAAGATCGAGACAGGGAGAACACTGAAGCTTTCTTT
>-|TRBJ1-1|-|20|TRBV7-2
CASSFSFDARDRPLNTEAFF
TGTGCCAGCAGCTTTTCATTCGACGCAAGGGACCGACCACTGAACACTGAAGCTTTCTTT
>-|TRBJ2-2|TRBD1|14|TRBV12-3/TRBV12-4
CASSPGTEAGELFF
TGTGCCAGTTCCCCCGGGACAGAAGCCGGGGAGCTGTTTTTT
>many|TRBJ2-5|TRBD2|16|TRBV4-3
CASSQDLPTSGETQYF
TGCGCCAGCAGCCAAGATCTCCCGACTAGCGGGGAGACCCAGTACTTC
>-|TRBJ1-4|-|15|TRBV12-3/TRBV12-4
CASSFSRITNEKLFF
TGTGCCAGCAGTTTTTCGAGGATAACTAATGAAAAACTGTTTTTT
>few|TRBJ2-7|TRBD2|16|TRBV6-5
CASSYSVLAGAYEQYF
TGTGCCAGCAGTTACTCGGTACTAGCGGGGGCTTACGAGCAGTACTTC
>-|TRBJ1-1|-|12|TRBV5-6
CASSPGTQKAFF
TGTGCCAGCAGCCCTGGCACCCAAAAAGCTTTCTTT
>few|TRBJ2-6|-|17|TRBV10-3
CAISEPYTGSGANVLTF
TGTGCCATCAGTGAGCCATACACGGGGTCTGGGGCCAACGTCCTGACTTTC
>few|TRBJ1-1|TRBD1|14|TRBV29-1
CSVELTGESTEAFF
TGCAGCGTTGAATTAACAGGGGAAAGCACTGAAGCTTTCTTT
>few|TRBJ2-2|TRBD1|13|TRBV5-1
CASSRQGPRELFF
TGCGCCAGCAGCCGACAGGGTCCGCGGGAGCTGTTTTTT
>-|TRBJ1-6|-|13|TRBV27
CASSLIWDSPLHF
TGTGCCAGCAGTTTAATCTGGGATTCACCCCTCCACTTT
>-|TRBJ2-4|-|13|TRBV7-2
CASSLTQKNIQYF
TGTGCCAGCAGCTTAACGCAGAAAAACATTCAGTACTTC
>-|TRBJ2-1|-|12|TRBV2
CASSRSSDEQFF
TGTGCCAGCAGCCGATCTAGCGATGAGCAGTTCTTC
>once|TRBJ1-6|-|16|TRBV7-2
CASSPQGGALGSPLHF
TGTGCCAGCAGCCCCCAAGGCGGGGCCCTCGGTTCACCCCTCCACTTT
>once|TRBJ2-7|-|14|TRBV7-2
CASSLAPGANEQYF
TGTGCCAGCAGCTTAGCCCCGGGGGCCAATGAGCAGTACTTC
>-|TRBJ2-5|-|16|TRBV24-1
CATSNGARGFQETQYF
TGTGCCACGAGTAACGGAGCCAGGGGTTTCCAAGAGACCCAGTACTTC
>many|TRBJ2-5|TRBD1|15|TRBV20-1
CSARAHYRGEETQYF
TGCAGTGCTAGAGCGCACTACAGGGGGGAAGAGACCCAGTACTTC
>few|TRBJ2-5|TRBD2|15|TRBV18
CASSPPTSGQETQYF
TGTGCCAGCTCACCACCGACTAGCGGGCAAGAGACCCAGTACTTC
>many|TRBJ2-5|TRBD2|18|TRBV9
CASSVSGTSGGLRETQYF
TGTGCCAGCAGCGTTTCCGGGACTAGCGGGGGTCTACGAGAGACCCAGTACTTC
>-|TRBJ2-3|-|19|TRBV14
CASSQARWRTVRSTDTQYF
TGTGCCAGCAGCCAAGCCCGATGGAGGACTGTAAGAAGCACAGATACGCAGTATTTT
>-|TRBJ2-5|TRBD2|16|TRBV3-1
CASNQERSGRQETQYF
TGTGCCAGCAACCAAGAGCGTAGCGGGAGGCAAGAGACCCAGTACTTC
>few|TRBJ2-1|TRBD2|18|TRBV11-1
CASSLWGGLAGDNNEQFF
TGTGCCAGCAGCTTATGGGGAGGACTAGCGGGGGATAACAATGAGCAGTTCTTC
>many|TRBJ2-4|TRBD1|13|TRBV3-1
CASSGQGGNIQYF
TGTGCCAGCTCGGGACAGGGCGGAAACATTCAGTACTTC
>few|TRBJ1-6|-|16|TRBV14
CASSPLQSSYNSPLHF
TGTGCCAGCAGCCCGCTTCAGAGCTCCTATAATTCACCCCTCCACTTT